This passage covers 9 T cell receptor beta chains from one sample sequenced in a study of T-cell reconstitution after alpha-beta-depleted transplantation in children listed by TCRdb under 2016. The library was obtained by PCR. The sequencer was an Illumina HiSeq 2500. TCR libraries were prepared with molecular barcoding, using unique molecular identifiers to normalize TCRbeta repertoire quantification. The public reads were reprocessed in TCRdb via fastp at Q25 and MiXCR, keeping in-frame beta chains. For every CDR3 protein sequence, its rows merge into one entry that carries the most common genes and DNA. In all, the sample holds 600,000 or so distinct CDR3 sequences, and about 23% of those were seen once. In total, the top ten clones hold less than 15% of the sample. In light of the paper, this sample's treatment or condition label describes: allogeneic hematopoietic cell transplantation with graft depleted of TCRalphabeta T cells and CD19 B cells.

Sequences were derived from PBMCs, mostly from graft donor cells, sampled 360 days after TCRalphabeta/CD19-depleted stem cell transplant. The source is a boy younger than two who had a stem cell transplant for acute myeloid leukemia, so the T cells may come from the graft donor.

The gene calls are TRBV6-1 and TRBJ2-1; 10 bases are shared with TRBD1. The CDR3 contains 15 residues. Germline CDR1 MNHNS, CDR2 SASEGT. V shed 3 bases, J shed 4 bases, and the junction held 3 bases outside the gene matches. The DNA for the CDR3 is TGTGCCAGCAGTGATCCGGGACAGGGGTACAATGAGCAGTTCTTC. This sequence encodes CASSDPGQGYNEQFF.

The chain has TRBV28 and TRBJ2-1, with a tentative D call TRBD1 (5 bases). V was clipped by 5 bases and J by 1 base, with 12 bases between them. The CDR3 spans 15 residues. Per germline, CDR1 MDHEN and CDR2 SYDVKM. The CDR3 nucleotides are TGTGCCAGCAGTCCAGGGTGGGATTCCTACAATGAGCAGTTCTTC. Amino acids: CASSPGWDSYNEQFF.

This sequence joins TRBV11-3 and TRBJ2-2; 8 bases are shared with TRBD2. This CDR3 contains 16 residues. Germline trimming cut 1 base from V and 0 bases from J; bases unmatched to any gene: 1. From germline, CDR1 is SGHNT and CDR2 YENEEA. The CDR3 region is CASSLAGGPNTGELFF. The CDR3 bases are TGTGCCAGCAGCTTAGCGGGGGGGCCGAACACCGGGGAGCTGTTTTTT.

The chain recombines TRBV4-3 with TRBJ2-1; D ambiguous. The CDR3 has 17 amino acids. Germline CDR1 LGHNA, CDR2 YSLEER. The V end was cut by 0 bases, the J end by 0 bases, with 12 bases between. The CDR3 spells CASSQDYLRDSYNEQFF. In nucleotides, the CDR3 is TGCGCCAGCAGCCAAGATTACCTTAGAGACTCCTACAATGAGCAGTTCTTC.

The chain uses TRBV20-1 and TRBJ1-5; no clear D. The V end lost 1 base, the J end lost 0 bases, and 7 bases lay between the germline ends. This CDR3 has 14 amino acids. CDR1 is DFQATT and CDR2 is SNEGSKA in the germline V gene (reference sequence). The CDR3 loop is CSARAGISNQPQHF. The CDR3 DNA reads TGCAGTGCTAGAGCCGGGATTAGCAATCAGCCCCAGCATTTT.

This clonotype was detected ten times or more. The rearrangement links TRBV29-1 to TRBJ2-2; no firm D call. CDR3 length equals 12 residues. Germline CDR1 and CDR2: SQVTM and ANQGSEA. The ends were cut back, 4 bases at V and 4 bases at J, with 7 bases in the middle. For the CDR3, the DNA is TGCAGCGTTGGACTCCTCACCGGGGAGCTGTTTTTT. This sequence encodes CSVGLLTGELFF.

Only a few counts were recorded for this clonotype. An end of the junction does not agree with germline; a read error may underlie this. CDR3 sequence: CSARGKPFYERLFF. In DNA, the CDR3 is TGCAGTGCTAGAGGGAAGCCTTTCTATGAAAGACTGTTTTTT. V and J are TRBV20-1 and TRBJ1-4; D gene uncertain. This CDR3 comprises 14 residues. Per the germline V gene, CDR1 is DFQATT and CDR2 is SNEGSKA (reference sequence).

The chain employs TRBV4-3 and TRBJ2-7; the D gene is possibly TRBD1 (5 bases). V lost 1 base and J lost 6, with 13 bases in between. Germline CDR1 and CDR2: LGHNA and YSLEER. This CDR3 is 14 amino acids long. CDR3 in amino acids: CASSQGTGHGEQYF. CDR3 DNA sequence: TGCGCCAGCAGCCAAGGAACAGGACACGGCGAGCAGTACTTC.

This chain uses TRBV27 with TRBJ2-7, with D perhaps matching TRBD1 or TRBD2 (5 bases each). The V gene's germline CDR1 is MNHEY and CDR2 SMNVEV (reference sequence). V was pared by 0 bases and J by 0 bases, with 12 bases between. The CDR3 sequence is 16 residues long. This chain's CDR3 is CASSLSYGGFSYEQYF. The DNA for the CDR3 is TGTGCCAGCAGTTTATCTTATGGGGGTTTCTCCTACGAGCAGTACTTC.